Detailed here is one T cell receptor beta chain. Per the study methods: Scientists estimated how many nucleated cells there were by amplifying reference gene primers. The repertoire was sequenced with immunoSEQ multiplex PCR; TCRdb's copy has only in-frame clones and lacks some. D and trimming were read from the DNA, whereas the V and J calls and clone size are those reported in that table. The table lists over 150,000 clones, 80% to 85% of them singletons. The sample originates from a study of blood T cell repertoires in COVID-19. Background on the study: Sources were T cells, B-cell-depleted T cells, or PBMCs; the material itself was cDNA or gDNA.

V lost 3 bases and J lost 3, with 9 bases in between. The germline CDR1 and CDR2 sequences are KGHSH and LQKENI. There are 14 residues in the CDR3. The V and J genes are TRBV18 and TRBJ1-5; a weak D match, TRBD1 (6 bases). The sample was peripheral blood. This TCR came from a woman aged 60-70 years with acute or convalescent COVID-19. CDR3 bases: TGTGCCAGCTCACCCGGACAGAACAATCAGCCCCAGCATTTT. Translating it yields CASSPGQNNQPQHF.